This T cell receptor (beta chain) originates from a study of blood T cells in healthy people across ages. Study outcomes and limitations: Considered underestimates were the diversity estimates obtained from one million T cells.

Points on this clonotype: Its antigen is currently unknown.

Trimming took off 1 base at V and 12 bases at J, with 11 bases between the two ends. Germline V lookup: CDR1 SGHDT, CDR2 YYEEEE. This CDR3 contains 12 residues. It was with a sample-barcoded 5' primer and a J-beta primer mix that a second PCR of about 6 to 12 cycles was run. TCRdb re-derived calls from the 5' RACE reads in MiXCR, one entry per CDR3 protein. The sample contains around 1,000,000 distinct CDR3 sequences, more than 30% of which appear only once. The chain has TRBV5-6 and TRBJ2-1; D gene ambiguous. This TCR came from a man younger than 35 in good health. Sequencing was done on a sample of blood. CDR3 DNA sequence: TGTGCCAGCAGCTTGATCATCCATGTGCAGTTCTTC. Protein sequence: CASSLIIHVQFF. Drawing the rest from reference TRBV5-6 and TRBJ2-1, the complete variable domain is DAGVTQSPTHLIKTRGQQVTLRCSPKSGHDTVSWYQQALGQGPQFIFQYYEEEERQRGNFPDRFSGHQFPNYSSELNVNALLLGDSALYLCASSLIIHVQFFGPGTRLTVL.